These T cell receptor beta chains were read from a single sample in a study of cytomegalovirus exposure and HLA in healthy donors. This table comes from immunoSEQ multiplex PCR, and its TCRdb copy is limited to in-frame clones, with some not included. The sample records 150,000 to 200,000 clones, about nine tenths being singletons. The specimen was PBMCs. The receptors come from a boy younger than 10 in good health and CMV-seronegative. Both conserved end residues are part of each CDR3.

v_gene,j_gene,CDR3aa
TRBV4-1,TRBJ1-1,CASSRDRATFF
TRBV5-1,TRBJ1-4,CASSGDRANEKLFF
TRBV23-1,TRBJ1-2,CASSQLAGGTVNYGYTF
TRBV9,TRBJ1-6,CASSVQGDRYSPLHF
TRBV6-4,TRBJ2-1,CASSEGAGVDEQFF
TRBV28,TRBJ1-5,CASRIHSGTRSNQPQHF
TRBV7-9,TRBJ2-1,CASSGLTSGSHEQFF
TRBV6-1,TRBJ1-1,CASHLLGGGDTEAFF
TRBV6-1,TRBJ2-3,CASSEEGQGADTQYF
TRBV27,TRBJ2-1,CASSSPMSSYNEQFF
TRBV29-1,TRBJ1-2,CSVAGGLTKGNHGYTF
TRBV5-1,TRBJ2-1,CASSPGTSGSFNEQFF
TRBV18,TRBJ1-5,CASSGQGNSNQPQHF
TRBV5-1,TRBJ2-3,CASSLVPGGYTDTQYF
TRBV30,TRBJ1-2,CAWRAAGGYGYTF
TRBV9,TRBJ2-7,CASSVGRPLAEEEQYF
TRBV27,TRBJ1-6,CASSLGQGSGLRSPLHF
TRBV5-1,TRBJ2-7,CASSPRQGFYEQYF
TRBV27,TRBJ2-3,CASSPQVQIGDTQYF
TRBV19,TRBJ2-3,CASSIIGLAKTTDTQYF
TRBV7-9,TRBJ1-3,CASRGTGFSGNTIYF
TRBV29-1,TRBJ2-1,CSVMTGRENNEQFF
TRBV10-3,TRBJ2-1,CAISASSNEQFF
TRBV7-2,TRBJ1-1,CASSLASGNTEAFF
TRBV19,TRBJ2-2,CASNTGGYTGELFF
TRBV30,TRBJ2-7,CAWSQSYEQYF
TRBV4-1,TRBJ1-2,CASSQDAPAGILGYTF
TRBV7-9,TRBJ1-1,CSSGQGSTEAFF
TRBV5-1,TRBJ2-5,CASSPRLRGGQETQYF
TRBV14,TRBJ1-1,CASSQDFAGLRLRTEAFF
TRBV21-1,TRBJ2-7,CAADFYGSQNEQYF
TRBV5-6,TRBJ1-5,CASSLAQSNQPQHF
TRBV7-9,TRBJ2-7,CASSVGDSYEQYF
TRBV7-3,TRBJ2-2,CASSLAGGPVTGELFF
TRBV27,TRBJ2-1,CASSLAGVNERFF
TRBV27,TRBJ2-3,CASSQPADTQYF
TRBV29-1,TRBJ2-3,CSVEGLAGNPGTDTQYF
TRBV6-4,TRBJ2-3,CASSDAGGPTDTQYF
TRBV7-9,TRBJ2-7,CASSLSRWGQLKPYEQYF
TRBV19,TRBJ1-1,CASSIDPGWNTEAFF